The sequence of this T cell receptor beta chain was determined in a study of beta chain features in type 1 diabetes. Study-wide results and limits: TCRB CDR3s from Type 1 diabetes patients were moderately but significantly shorter in all four CD4+ subsets.

With respect to this clone: Its antigen is not identified. Other DNA sequences within the sample encode an identical CDR3.

Reverse transcribing all isolated RNA meant expressed TCRB transcripts were sequenced. Here immunoSEQ multiplex PCR was the method, and the copy in TCRdb shows in-frame clones only, minus some. The sample includes around 130,000 clones, around 9% of them seen just once. The CDR3 covers 16 residues. V was cut by 2 bases and J by 1 base, with 12 bases left in between. The germline gives CDR1 MNHEY, CDR2 SMNVEV (reference sequence). Cells sorted by CD45RO/CCR7/CD25/CD127/CD95/CD27 comprised CD4+ naive, central memory, regulatory and stem cell-like memory cells. Sequenced: central memory CD4+ T cells from blood. The TCR sequence derives from a man aged 25-40 years with type 1 diabetes. The rearrangement uses TRBV27 and TRBJ1-5; D remains unclear. CDR3 coding DNA: TGTGCCAGCAGTTTAAGAGGTGATAGCAGCAATCAGCCCCAGCATTTT. Residues: CASSLRGDSSNQPQHF.